Shown below are 5 T cell receptor beta chains from a single sample sequenced in a study of blood T cells in healthy people across ages. Primers used in a second PCR of about 6 to 11 cycles were a sample-barcoded 5' primer and a J-beta primer mix. TCRdb ran MiXCR on the 5' RACE reads and lists one entry per CDR3 protein. The table shows some 940,000 distinct CDR3 sequences, with 25% to 35% occurring only once. Separately, the same data were catalogued under a study of T cells of mothers and their children.

Sample: blood. Receptors originate from a woman in her thirties or forties in good health.

This clonotype was counted many times. The chain links TRBV12-3 or TRBV12-4 to TRBJ1-5; D may be TRBD1 (5 bases). The CDR3 is made up of 15 amino acids. V was clipped by 5 bases and J by 2 bases, with 13 bases between them. The CDR3 DNA reads as TGTGCCAGCAGTCCTCAGGGCCTCGGCAATCAGCCCCAGCATTTT. This codes for CASSPQGLGNQPQHF.

This clonotype was seen at least ten times. J is TRBJ1-2 and V is TRBV5-1; TRBD1 agrees at 7 bases. The CDR3 is made up of 13 amino acids. Germline CDR1 reads SGHRS; CDR2 reads YFSETQ. Trimming at V came to 0 bases and at J to 7 bases, leaving 3 bases not matched to a gene. This CDR3 is CASSLETGRGYTF. The CDR3 nucleotides read TGCGCCAGCAGCTTGGAGACAGGGCGTGGCTACACCTTC.

This clonotype was counted at least ten times. The V and J genes are TRBV29-1 and TRBJ1-2, with D unresolved. V was shortened by 3 bases and J by 6 bases, with 14 bases between the two germline ends. In germline, CDR1 is SQVTM, CDR2 ANQGSEA. This CDR3 is built from 13 residues. The CDR3 spells CSVDFDPRNGYTF. The CDR3 DNA is TGCAGCGTTGATTTTGACCCCCGAAATGGCTACACCTTC.

The chain couples TRBV28 to TRBJ2-7; 8 bases align to TRBD2. With 2 bases clipped from V and 7 bases from J, the junction kept 10 bases outside the gene matches. Germline V gene lookup returns CDR1 MDHEN and CDR2 SYDVKM. This CDR3 is 15 amino acids long. DNA of the CDR3: TGTGCCAGCAGTTTACCGGGGGGGCCGAGGAATGAGCAGTACTTC. It specifies CASSLPGGPRNEQYF.

This clonotype was seen ten or more times. CDR3 DNA: TGCGCCAGCAGCGGGTATGGGGGTAGCTCCTACAATGAGCAGTTCTTC. Translating gives CASSGYGGSSYNEQFF. The chain recombines TRBV5-1 with TRBJ2-1, with D perhaps matching TRBD1 or TRBD2 (5 bases each). Trimming shortened V by 4 bases and J by 0 bases, and 14 bases separated the two germline ends. Germline V gene data show CDR1 as SGHRS and CDR2 as YFSETQ. The CDR3 is 16 residues long.